These 14 T cell receptor beta chains originate from one sample sequenced in a study of blood T cell repertoires in COVID-19. Method: immunoSEQ multiplex PCR; TCRdb's copy keeps in-frame clones and lacks some. Found here are a few hundred thousand clones, 80% to 90% of them singletons; the top ten hold about 1.2%. Sequenced input: peripheral blood. All receptors come from a woman between 50 and 59 years old with acute or convalescent COVID-19.

The chain has TRBV23-1 and TRBJ1-5; D gene uncertain. TRBV23-1 is placed among ORFs of uncertain function. The CDR3 runs to 15 residues. V was pared by 6 bases and J by 7 bases, with 19 bases between. The CDR3 DNA is TGCGCCAGCAGCCCCACGCGGGGTTTGATCCAGCCCCAGCATTTT. Translation gives CASSPTRGLIQPQHF.

The genes are TRBV27 and TRBJ1-2; D unresolved. The CDR3 extends over 13 amino acids. Trimming took off 2 bases at V and 7 bases at J, with 11 bases between the two ends. Per the germline V gene, CDR1 is MNHEY and CDR2 is SMNVEV (reference sequence). This chain's CDR3 is CASSLTVSGGYTF. As DNA, the CDR3 is TGTGCCAGCAGTTTAACCGTCTCGGGTGGCTACACCTTC.

V gene TRBV4-3 combines with J gene TRBJ2-3, with 8 bases fitting TRBD2. V dropped 3 bases and J dropped 4; count of bases not matched to a gene: 6. The CDR3 runs 15 residues. Germline V gene data show CDR1 as LGHNA and CDR2 as YSLEER. This CDR3 is CASSQQQRESDTQYF. DNA of the CDR3: TGCGCCAGCAGCCAGCAACAGCGGGAGTCAGATACGCAGTATTTT.

The chain has TRBV5-4 and TRBJ1-1, with D possibly TRBD1 on 5 matching bases. The length of the CDR3 is 14 residues. Per the germline V gene, CDR1 is SGHNT and CDR2 is YYREEE (reference sequence). Trimming stripped 4 bases from V and 2 bases from J, with 12 bases between. The CDR3 DNA reads as TGTGCCAGCAGCCATCCCGACAGTAACACTGAAGCTTTCTTT. It specifies CASSHPDSNTEAFF.

This clone was detected a few times. Other DNA sequences in the same sample also yield this CDR3. The chain carries TRBV5-1 and TRBJ1-1; TRBD1 matches at 7 bases. The CDR3 is made up of 15 amino acids. V lost 4 bases and J lost 2; bases outside the gene matches: 8. Looked up from germline, CDR1 is SGHRS and CDR2 is YFSETQ. The CDR3: CASSLPGQPNTEAFF. The CDR3 region has the DNA TGCGCCAGCAGCCTACCGGGACAGCCCAACACTGAAGCTTTCTTT.

In this sample, this clone turned up a few times. The CDR3 sequence: CSVEILAGTNEQFF. CDR3 sequence (DNA): TGCAGCGTTGAAATCCTAGCGGGGACCAATGAGCAGTTCTTC. V is TRBV29-1 and J is TRBJ2-1, with 9 bases fitting TRBD2. This CDR3 region has 14 residues. From germline, CDR1 is SQVTM and CDR2 ANQGSEA. V trimming: 2 bases; J trimming: 6 bases; junction bases outside the gene matches: 5.

This clone was seen a few times. This chain joins TRBV3-1 (or the pseudogene TRBV3-2) and TRBJ2-2; 10 positions match TRBD2. The germline V gene has CDR1 LGHDT and CDR2 YNNKEL (reference sequence). Trimming took 5 bases from V and 4 from J; bases not matched to a gene: 13. The CDR3 contains 18 residues. The CDR3 nucleotides are TGTGCCAGCAGCTCTCCCGACACTCTAGCGGGAGTCACCGGGGAGCTGTTTTTT. Translation: CASSSPDTLAGVTGELFF.

This clone occurred once. V gene TRBV5-4 combines with J gene TRBJ1-6, with 9 bases aligning to TRBD1. J was trimmed by 5 bases and V by 4 bases; bases with no gene match: 7. CDR1 and CDR2 from the germline V gene are SGHNT and YYREEE (reference sequence). This CDR3 region has 16 residues. CDR3 in amino acids: CASSQDRDRDNSPLHF. DNA for the CDR3: TGTGCCAGCAGCCAAGACCGGGACAGGGATAATTCACCCCTCCACTTT. The full variable domain, rest sourced from reference TRBV5-4 and TRBJ1-6, is ETGVTQSPTHLIKTRGQQVTLRCSSQSGHNTVSWYQQALGQGPQFIFQYYREEENGRGNFPPRFSGLQFPNYSSELNVNALELDDSALYLCASSQDRDRDNSPLHFGNGTRLTVT.

This clone was observed a handful of times. In DNA form, the CDR3 reads TGTGCCAGCAGACGGAGGACAGGGAGAGAAGAGACCCAGTACTTC. This sequence encodes CASRRRTGREETQYF. This chain joins TRBV2 and TRBJ2-5, with 8 bases identical to TRBD1. Trimming at V came to 6 bases and at J to 3 bases, leaving 9 bases not matched to a gene. The CDR3 has 15 residues. Germline V CDR1 and CDR2: SNHLY, FYNNEI. The variable domain in full, with the rest retrieved from reference TRBV2 and TRBJ2-5, is EPEVTQTPSHQVTQMGQEVILRCVPISNHLYFYWYRQILGQKVEFLVSFYNNEISEKSEIFDDQFSVERPDGSNFTLKIRSTKLEDSAMYFCASRRRTGREETQYFGPGTRLLVL.

This rearrangement joins TRBV19 to TRBJ2-1; 7 bases line up with TRBD1. V shed 6 bases, J shed 2 bases, and the junction held 7 bases outside the gene matches. The CDR3 is made up of 15 amino acids. In germline, CDR1 is LNHDA, CDR2 SQIVND (reference sequence). CDR3 amino acids: CASSLGTVPYNEQFF. The DNA of the CDR3 is TGTGCCAGTAGCCTCGGGACAGTCCCCTACAATGAGCAGTTCTTC.

This clone was observed once. This sequence joins TRBV5-6 and TRBJ2-3; 13 positions agree with TRBD2. The junction had 9 bases not matched to a gene; V was cut back by 5 bases and J by 0 bases. Per the germline V gene, CDR1 is SGHDT and CDR2 is YYEEEE. The length of the CDR3 is 18 residues. Here the CDR3 reads CASSALGTSGVSTDTQYF. As DNA, the CDR3 is TGTGCCAGCAGTGCGTTAGGGACTAGCGGGGTGAGCACAGATACGCAGTATTTT.

The chain combines TRBV27 with TRBJ1-1, with D possibly TRBD1 on 5 matching bases. Germline loops: CDR1 MNHEY, CDR2 SMNVEV (reference sequence). Trimming took off 5 bases at V and 5 bases at J, with 9 bases between the two ends. The CDR3 is made up of 12 amino acids. The CDR3 DNA follows: TGTGCCAGCAGTGCAGGGAGGACTGAAGCTTTCTTT. Protein: CASSAGRTEAFF.

This chain joins TRBV7-9 and TRBJ1-6, with TRBD1 as a possible D gene (5 bases). Germline CDR1 is SEHNR and CDR2 is FQNEAQ (reference sequence). The CDR3 contains 13 residues. The V and J ends lost 9 bases and 8 bases respectively, with 14 bases between them. CDR3 sequence reads: CASGAGKDSPLHF. Here the CDR3 DNA reads TGTGCCAGTGGGGCAGGGAAGGATTCACCCCTCCACTTT.

The V gene is TRBV9, the J gene TRBJ2-2, with TRBD1 matching 10 bases. Looked up from germline, CDR1 is SGDLS and CDR2 is YYNGEE. CDR3 length equals 16 residues. V shed 0 bases, J shed 4 bases, and the junction held 3 bases outside the gene matches. The CDR3 loop is CASSVVGTGVTGELFF. CDR3 sequence (DNA): TGTGCCAGCAGCGTAGTCGGGACAGGGGTCACCGGGGAGCTGTTTTTT. Variable domain in full (rest from reference TRBV9 and TRBJ2-2): DSGVTQTPKHLITATGQRVTLRCSPRSGDLSVYWYQQSLDQGLQFLIQYYNGEERAKGNILERFSAQQFPDLHSELNLSSLELGDSALYFCASSVVGTGVTGELFFGEGSRLTVL.